This T cell receptor beta chain was observed in a study of OX40 agonist ivuxolimab in advanced cancers. Peripheral blood came from all dose cohorts at three timepoints. A note on this clone: Its antigen is unidentified.

This CDR3 comprises 14 residues. Germline CDR1 reads PRHDT; CDR2 reads FYEKMQ (reference sequence). Repertoires were generated with immunoSEQ multiplex PCR, while TCRdb's copy carries only in-frame clones and drops some. The table has about 50,000 clones, around 87% seen once. Points from the study as a whole: Nonresponders, in some cases, also had low normalized T-cell clonal expansion. Average numbers of expanded clones were greater in CD8+ T cells than in CD4+.

This clonotype originated in an adult with an advanced solid tumor such as melanoma, head and neck, liver or kidney cancer. The V gene is TRBV13, the J gene TRBJ2-5; the D gene could be TRBD1 or TRBD2 (5 bases each). The end of the DNA aligns better with TRBJ2-7, so the J call may be wrong. The material was CD4+ or CD8+ T cells sorted from blood, obtained in a trial of the OX40 agonist ivuxolimab. The CDR3 is CASSLGGAFYEQYF. CDR3 bases: TGTGCCAGCAGCTTAGGCGGGGCCTTCTACGAGCAGTACTTC.